Listed below are T cell receptor beta chains from one sample, sequenced in a study of T cell changes during pregnancy in multiple sclerosis. Using immunoSEQ multiplex PCR, the repertoire was profiled, and TCRdb retains in-frame clones only, with some absent. The sample consists of approximately 52,000 clones, approximately 88% of them appearing once. Here the sequenced sample was CD4+ T cells from peripheral blood mononuclear cells, taken in the second trimester of pregnancy. Source of these receptors: a female donor with multiple sclerosis, enrolled in a pregnancy study. Both conserved end residues are part of each CDR3. A D gene is named only where the DNA matches it firmly. Size is stated for part of the rows, as once, few or many counts, or as a class when the clone is expanded.

clone_size,v_call,d_call,j_call,cdr3_aa,cdr3_nt
once,TRBV19,.,TRBJ2-7,CASKDSGNSYEQYF,TGTGCCAGTAAGGATAGCGGAAACTCCTACGAGCAGTACTTC
.,TRBV19,.,TRBJ1-5,CASSIPRGVRQPQHF,TGTGCCAGTAGTATACCCAGGGGAGTTCGGCAGCCCCAGCATTTT
.,TRBV7-3,.,TRBJ2-5,CASSLSIQETQYF,TGTGCCAGCAGCTTATCAATTCAAGAGACCCAGTACTTC
.,TRBV23-1,.,TRBJ2-5,CASSQVERPLETQYF,TGCGCCAGCAGTCAAGTTGAGCGGCCCCTGGAGACCCAGTACTTC
.,TRBV9,TRBD1,TRBJ1-3,CASSPPTGTGGLGNTIYF,TGTGCCAGCAGCCCGCCTACCGGGACAGGGGGCCTTGGAAACACCATATATTTT
.,TRBV7-2,TRBD2,TRBJ2-1,CASTAWAAGGYNEQFF,TGTGCCAGCACCGCCTGGGCGGCGGGAGGGTACAATGAGCAGTTCTTC
once,TRBV18,.,TRBJ1-3,CASSPRSISGNTIYF,TGTGCCAGCTCACCGAGAAGCATCTCTGGAAACACCATATATTTT
.,TRBV5-1,TRBD2,TRBJ2-1,CASNSGGGSYNEQFF,TGCGCCAGCAACTCCGGCGGGGGAAGCTACAATGAGCAGTTCTTC
.,TRBV7-9,TRBD2,TRBJ2-5,CASSLTGGSEETQYF,TGTGCCAGCAGCTTAACCGGCGGGAGTGAAGAGACCCAGTACTTC
few,TRBV5-1,.,TRBJ1-3,CASSLGEGAGNTIYF,TGCGCCAGCAGCTTGGGAGAGGGTGCCGGAAACACCATATATTTT
.,TRBV27,TRBD2,TRBJ2-7,CASSFRGTSGRNEQYF,TGTGCCAGCAGTTTCCGGGGGACTAGCGGGAGGAACGAGCAGTACTTC
.,TRBV4-3,.,TRBJ1-1,CASSQERGDTEAFF,TGCGCCAGCAGCCAAGAACGTGGAGACACTGAAGCTTTCTTT
.,TRBV7-3,.,TRBJ2-2,CASSLIPQNTGELFF,TGTGCCAGCAGCTTAATCCCCCAAAACACCGGGGAGCTGTTTTTT
.,TRBV5-1,.,TRBJ1-1,CASSFTGMNTEAFF,TGCGCCAGCAGCTTTACAGGTATGAACACTGAAGCTTTCTTT
.,TRBV5-1,TRBD2,TRBJ2-1,CASSLAFEGLLEQFF,TGCGCCAGCAGCTTGGCTTTCGAGGGACTACTTGAGCAGTTCTTC
.,TRBV4-1,.,TRBJ1-1,CASSLPGVMNTEAFF,TGCGCCAGCAGTCTCCCCGGGGTGATGAACACTGAAGCTTTCTTT
once,TRBV9,TRBD1,TRBJ2-2,CASSVVGTGGIGELFF,TGTGCCAGCAGCGTAGTGGGGACAGGGGGCATCGGGGAGCTGTTTTTT
.,TRBV5-4,.,TRBJ2-3,CASSARQGRGSTDTQYF,TGTGCCAGCAGCGCGAGACAGGGGAGGGGGAGCACAGATACGCAGTATTTT
.,TRBV5-1,TRBD2,TRBJ2-1,CASSFPSGSSYNEQFF,TGCGCCAGCAGCTTCCCTAGCGGGAGCTCCTACAATGAGCAGTTCTTC
.,TRBV4-2,TRBD2,TRBJ2-5,CASSPRTSGVQETQYF,TGTGCCAGCAGCCCACGGACTAGCGGGGTCCAAGAGACCCAGTACTTC
.,TRBV30,TRBD2,TRBJ2-2,CAFSSGSGNTGELFF,TGTGCCTTTTCTAGCGGGAGCGGGAACACCGGGGAGCTGTTTTTT
once,TRBV7-6,.,TRBJ2-7,CASSPRGGSSYEQYF,TGTGCCAGCAGCCCCCGGGGAGGCTCTTCCTACGAGCAGTACTTC
.,TRBV29-1,.,TRBJ2-5,CSVEVLGSPETQYF,TGCAGCGTTGAGGTTCTCGGGAGCCCCGAGACCCAGTACTTC
.,TRBV4-3,.,TRBJ2-2,CASSQEKGAYTGELFF,TGCGCCAGCAGCCAAGAAAAAGGGGCCTACACCGGGGAGCTGTTTTTT
.,TRBV5-1,TRBD1,TRBJ2-7,CASSLGQGAREQYF,TGCGCCAGCAGCTTGGGACAGGGGGCGCGAGAGCAGTACTTC
.,TRBV10-1,.,TRBJ2-1,CASSDYDNEQFF,TGCGCCAGCAGTGACTACGACAATGAGCAGTTCTTC
.,TRBV7-7,TRBD2,TRBJ2-3,CASSLGLASTDTQYF,TGTGCTAGCAGCTTGGGACTAGCGAGCACAGATACGCAGTATTTT
.,TRBV28,.,TRBJ2-7,CASSISEQYF,TGTGCCAGCAGTATCAGCGAGCAGTACTTC
.,TRBV5-1,.,TRBJ1-5,CASRPTGSSNQPQHF,TGCGCCAGCAGGCCTACAGGGAGTAGCAATCAGCCCCAGCATTTT
.,TRBV28,.,TRBJ1-4,CASSFSGTRGKKLFF,TGTGCCAGCAGTTTTTCCGGGACCCGGGGGAAAAAACTGTTTTTT
.,TRBV30,TRBD1,TRBJ1-5,CAWSLTGIANQPQHF,TGTGCCTGGAGTCTGACAGGGATTGCCAATCAGCCCCAGCATTTT
.,TRBV19,TRBD2,TRBJ2-3,CASSSKAGVLRGPTDTQYF,TGTGCCAGTAGTAGCAAAGCGGGAGTATTACGTGGGCCCACAGATACGCAGTATTTT
.,TRBV9,.,TRBJ1-1,CASSVSMNTEAFF,TGTGCCAGCAGCGTATCCATGAACACTGAAGCTTTCTTT
.,TRBV9,TRBD2,TRBJ2-5,CASSAYSAGLAGQYQETQYF,TGTGCCAGCAGCGCGTATTCGGCGGGACTAGCGGGCCAATACCAAGAGACCCAGTACTTC
.,TRBV19,TRBD1,TRBJ1-2,CASSGDRGVLGYTF,TGTGCCAGTAGTGGTGACAGGGGCGTTCTTGGCTACACCTTC
.,TRBV29-1,TRBD1,TRBJ2-7,CGATGTAPYEQYF,TGCGGCGCCACCGGGACAGCGCCCTACGAGCAGTACTTC
few,TRBV10-1,.,TRBJ1-5,CASSEGGINQPQHF,TGCGCCAGCAGTGAGGGGGGGATCAATCAGCCCCAGCATTTT
.,TRBV10-3,TRBD2,TRBJ2-2,CAISDLRAGENTGELFF,TGTGCCATCAGTGATTTGAGGGCGGGAGAGAACACCGGGGAGCTGTTTTTT
.,TRBV5-1,TRBD1,TRBJ2-2,CASSLTGQGAGELFF,TGCGCCAGCAGCTTGACCGGACAGGGGGCAGGGGAGCTGTTTTTT
.,TRBV11-3,TRBD1,TRBJ2-7,CASSRQGAYEQYF,TGTGCCAGCAGCCGACAGGGGGCCTACGAGCAGTACTTC
.,TRBV11-3,.,TRBJ1-3,CASSQESADEGNTIYF,TGTGCCAGCAGCCAAGAGTCAGCGGATGAGGGAAACACCATATATTTT
.,TRBV28,TRBD1,TRBJ2-7,CASSTSGQGGYEQYF,TGTGCCAGCAGTACCTCGGGACAGGGTGGCTACGAGCAGTACTTC
.,TRBV27,TRBD2,TRBJ2-7,CASRTGTSGNYEQYF,TGTGCCAGCAGAACCGGGACTAGCGGTAACTACGAGCAGTACTTC
.,TRBV18,.,TRBJ2-6,CASSPTTSGANVLTF,TGTGCCAGCTCACCAACAACCTCTGGGGCCAACGTCCTGACTTTC
.,TRBV2,.,TRBJ1-2,CASRGLYGYTF,TGTGCCAGCCGAGGGCTCTATGGCTACACCTTC
.,TRBV14,.,TRBJ2-7,CASSQGTQSYEQYF,TGTGCCAGCAGCCAAGGGACACAATCCTACGAGCAGTACTTC
.,TRBV4-2,TRBD2,TRBJ2-2,CASSPKGLAGGIVDTGELFF,TGTGCCAGCAGCCCGAAGGGGTTAGCGGGAGGTATTGTCGACACCGGGGAGCTGTTTTTT
.,TRBV5-4,.,TRBJ1-2,CASSSGRGNYGYTF,TGTGCCAGCAGCTCCGGAAGGGGGAACTATGGCTACACCTTC
.,TRBV19,TRBD1,TRBJ1-1,CASSIGQGAPTEAFF,TGTGCCAGTAGTATAGGCCAGGGGGCGCCCACTGAAGCTTTCTTT
.,TRBV2,.,TRBJ1-2,CASSELAVYGYTF,TGTGCCAGCAGTGAACTGGCAGTCTATGGCTACACCTTC
.,TRBV5-6,.,TRBJ2-3,CASSLLSGGTDTQYF,TGTGCCAGCAGCTTGTTGTCGGGAGGCACAGATACGCAGTATTTT
.,TRBV29-1,.,TRBJ2-1,CSVAPGVNEQFF,TGCAGCGTTGCCCCAGGGGTCAATGAGCAGTTCTTC
.,TRBV7-9,.,TRBJ2-3,CASSPRKTDTQYF,TGTGCCAGCAGCCCCAGGAAGACAGATACGCAGTATTTT
.,TRBV30,.,TRBJ2-7,CAWRRGGKDEQYF,TGTGCCTGGAGAAGGGGGGGTAAGGACGAGCAGTACTTC
.,TRBV10-3,.,TRBJ1-1,CAIRQGFMNTEAFF,TGTGCCATCAGGCAGGGTTTTATGAACACTGAAGCTTTCTTT